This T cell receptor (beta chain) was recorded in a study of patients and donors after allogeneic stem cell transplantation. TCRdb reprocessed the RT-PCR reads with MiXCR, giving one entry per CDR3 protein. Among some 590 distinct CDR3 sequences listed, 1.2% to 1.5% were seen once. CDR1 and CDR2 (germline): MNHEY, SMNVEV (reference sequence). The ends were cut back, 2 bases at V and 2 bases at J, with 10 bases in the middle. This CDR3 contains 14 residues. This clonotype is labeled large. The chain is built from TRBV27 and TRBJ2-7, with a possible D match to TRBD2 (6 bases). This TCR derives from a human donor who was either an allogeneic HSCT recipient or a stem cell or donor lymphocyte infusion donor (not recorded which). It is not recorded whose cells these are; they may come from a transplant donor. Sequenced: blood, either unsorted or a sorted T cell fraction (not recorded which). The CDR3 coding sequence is TGTGCCAGCAGTTTAGCGGGGACGACCTACGAGCAGTACTTC. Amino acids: CASSLAGTTYEQYF.